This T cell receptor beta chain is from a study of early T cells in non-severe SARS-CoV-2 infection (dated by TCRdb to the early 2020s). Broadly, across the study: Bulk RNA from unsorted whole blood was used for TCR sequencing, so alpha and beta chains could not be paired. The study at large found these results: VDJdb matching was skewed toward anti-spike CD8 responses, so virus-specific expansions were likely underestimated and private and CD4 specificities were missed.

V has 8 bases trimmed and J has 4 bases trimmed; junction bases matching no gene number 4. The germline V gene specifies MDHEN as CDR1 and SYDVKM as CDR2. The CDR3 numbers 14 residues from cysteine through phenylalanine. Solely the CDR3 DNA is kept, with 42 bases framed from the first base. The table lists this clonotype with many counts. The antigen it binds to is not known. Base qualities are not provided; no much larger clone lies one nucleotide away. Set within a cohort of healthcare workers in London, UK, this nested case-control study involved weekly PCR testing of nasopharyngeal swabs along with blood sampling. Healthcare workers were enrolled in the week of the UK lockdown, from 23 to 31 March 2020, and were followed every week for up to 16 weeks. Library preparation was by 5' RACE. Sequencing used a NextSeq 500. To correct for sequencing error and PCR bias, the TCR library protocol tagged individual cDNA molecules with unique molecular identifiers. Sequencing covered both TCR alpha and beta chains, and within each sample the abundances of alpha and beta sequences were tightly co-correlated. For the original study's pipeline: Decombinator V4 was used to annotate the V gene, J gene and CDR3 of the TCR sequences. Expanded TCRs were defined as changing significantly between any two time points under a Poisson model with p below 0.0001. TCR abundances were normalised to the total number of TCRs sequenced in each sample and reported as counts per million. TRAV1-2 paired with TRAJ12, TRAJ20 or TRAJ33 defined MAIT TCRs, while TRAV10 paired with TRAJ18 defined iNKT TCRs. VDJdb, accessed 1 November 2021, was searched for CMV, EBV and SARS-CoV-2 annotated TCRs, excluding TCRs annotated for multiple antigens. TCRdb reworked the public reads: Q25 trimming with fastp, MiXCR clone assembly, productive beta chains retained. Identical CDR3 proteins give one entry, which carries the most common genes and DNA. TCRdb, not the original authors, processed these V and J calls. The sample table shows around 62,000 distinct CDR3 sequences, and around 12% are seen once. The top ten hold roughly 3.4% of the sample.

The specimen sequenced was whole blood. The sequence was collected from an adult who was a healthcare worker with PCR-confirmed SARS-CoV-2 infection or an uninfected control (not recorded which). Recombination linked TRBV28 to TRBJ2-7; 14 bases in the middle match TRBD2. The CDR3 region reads CASRRLAGGYEQYF. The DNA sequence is TGTGCCAGCCGGAGACTAGCGGGAGGGTACGAGCAGTACTTC.